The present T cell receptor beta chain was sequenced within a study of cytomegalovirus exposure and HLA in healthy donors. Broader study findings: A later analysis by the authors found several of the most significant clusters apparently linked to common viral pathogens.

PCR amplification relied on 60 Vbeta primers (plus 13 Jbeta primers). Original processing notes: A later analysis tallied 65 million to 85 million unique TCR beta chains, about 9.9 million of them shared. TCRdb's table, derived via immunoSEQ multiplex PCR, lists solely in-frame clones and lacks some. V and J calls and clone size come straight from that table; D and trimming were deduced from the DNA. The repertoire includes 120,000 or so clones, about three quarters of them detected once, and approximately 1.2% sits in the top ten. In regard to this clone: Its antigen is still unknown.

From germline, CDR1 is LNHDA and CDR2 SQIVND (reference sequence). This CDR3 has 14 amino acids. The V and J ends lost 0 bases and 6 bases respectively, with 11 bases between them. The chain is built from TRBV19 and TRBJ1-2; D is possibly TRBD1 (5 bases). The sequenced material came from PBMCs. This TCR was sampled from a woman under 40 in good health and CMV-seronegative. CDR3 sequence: CASSIDPGEDGYTF. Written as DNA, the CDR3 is TGTGCCAGTAGTATAGATCCGGGGGAGGATGGCTACACCTTC.